This T cell receptor (beta chain) was obtained from a study of cytotoxic CD8 clonotypes in ibrutinib-treated CLL. Study-wide background: Partial responses totalled approximately 25 and complete responses 2; after median approximately 74 months, about 14 remained remitted and around twelve progressed. Study-level points and caveats: Under therapy, public clonotypes either contracted or stayed stable, and they were uncommon. Clonality increased at ibrutinib response, then returned toward baseline at progression.

Repertoires were generated with immunoSEQ multiplex PCR, while TCRdb's copy carries only in-frame clones and drops some. The table shows around 310,000 clones, with about 80% occurring only once. With 1 base clipped from V and 2 bases from J, the junction kept 12 bases outside the gene matches. This CDR3 has 19 amino acids. CDR1 and CDR2 from the germline V gene are MRHNA and SNTAGT. As concerns this clone: Its specificity is not known.

This receptor was obtained from a human donor with chronic lymphocytic leukemia. The chain recombines TRBV6-4 with TRBJ2-5, with 11 bases aligning to TRBD2. The material was PBMCs, obtained before ibrutinib treatment. The CDR3 DNA sequence: TGTGCCAGCAGTGACTGCATGGTAACTAGCGGGAGCCCGCAAGAGACCCAGTACTTC. Translated, it gives CASSDCMVTSGSPQETQYF.